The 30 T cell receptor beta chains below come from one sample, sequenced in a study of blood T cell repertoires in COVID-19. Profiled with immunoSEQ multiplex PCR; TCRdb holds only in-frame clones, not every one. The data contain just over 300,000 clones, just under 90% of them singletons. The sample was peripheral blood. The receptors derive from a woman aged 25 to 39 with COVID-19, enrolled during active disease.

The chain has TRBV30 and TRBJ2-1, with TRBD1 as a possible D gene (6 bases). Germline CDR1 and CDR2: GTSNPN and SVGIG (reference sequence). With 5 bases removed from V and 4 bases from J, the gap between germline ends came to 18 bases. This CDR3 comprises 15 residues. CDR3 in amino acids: CAWEGLRTVYNEQFF. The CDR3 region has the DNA TGTGCCTGGGAGGGTCTGAGGACAGTATACAATGAGCAGTTCTTC.

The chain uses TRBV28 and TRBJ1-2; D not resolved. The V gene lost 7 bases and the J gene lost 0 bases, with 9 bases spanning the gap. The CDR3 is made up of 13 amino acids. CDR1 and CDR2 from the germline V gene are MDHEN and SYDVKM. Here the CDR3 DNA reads TGTGCCAGCACCACCGGTTCTAACTATGGCTACACCTTC. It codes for CASTTGSNYGYTF.

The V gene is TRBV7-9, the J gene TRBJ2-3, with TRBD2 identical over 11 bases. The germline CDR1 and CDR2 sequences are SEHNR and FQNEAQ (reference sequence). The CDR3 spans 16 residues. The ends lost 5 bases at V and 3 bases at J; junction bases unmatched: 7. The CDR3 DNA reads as TGTGCCAGCAGCCGTTTCACTAGCGGGGGAACAGATACGCAGTATTTT. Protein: CASSRFTSGGTDTQYF.

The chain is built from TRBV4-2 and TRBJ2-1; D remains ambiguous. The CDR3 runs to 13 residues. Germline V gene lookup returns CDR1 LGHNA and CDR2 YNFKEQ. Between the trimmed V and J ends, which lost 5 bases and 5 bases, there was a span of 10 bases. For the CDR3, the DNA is TGTGCCAGCAGCTGGAACCGGGACAATGAGCAGTTCTTC. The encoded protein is CASSWNRDNEQFF.

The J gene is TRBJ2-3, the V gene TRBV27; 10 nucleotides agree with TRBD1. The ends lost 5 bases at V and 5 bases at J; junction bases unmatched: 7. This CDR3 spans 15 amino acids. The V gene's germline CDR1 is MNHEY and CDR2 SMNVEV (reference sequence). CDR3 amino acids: CASSGQGGVGDTQYF. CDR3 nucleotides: TGTGCCAGCAGTGGACAGGGGGGTGTTGGAGATACGCAGTATTTT.

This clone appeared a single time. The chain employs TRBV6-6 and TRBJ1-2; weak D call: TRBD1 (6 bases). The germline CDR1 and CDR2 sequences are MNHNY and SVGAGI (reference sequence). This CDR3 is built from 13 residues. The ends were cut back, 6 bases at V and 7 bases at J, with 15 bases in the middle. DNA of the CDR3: TGTGCCAGCAGCCCTACAGGGCGCGGTGGCTACACCTTC. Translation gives CASSPTGRGGYTF.

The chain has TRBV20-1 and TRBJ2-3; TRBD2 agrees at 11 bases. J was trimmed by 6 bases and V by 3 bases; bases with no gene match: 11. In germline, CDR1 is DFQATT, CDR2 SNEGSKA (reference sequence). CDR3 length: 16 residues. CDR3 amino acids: CSASVASGGFRDTQYF. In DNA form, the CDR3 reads TGCAGTGCTAGTGTCGCTAGCGGGGGGTTTAGGGATACGCAGTATTTT.

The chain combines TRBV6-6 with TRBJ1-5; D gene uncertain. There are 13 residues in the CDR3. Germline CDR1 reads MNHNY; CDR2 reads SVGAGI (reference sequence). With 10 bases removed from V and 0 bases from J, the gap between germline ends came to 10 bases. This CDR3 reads CATGGFSNQPQHF. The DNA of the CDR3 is TGTGCCACGGGAGGGTTTAGCAATCAGCCCCAGCATTTT.

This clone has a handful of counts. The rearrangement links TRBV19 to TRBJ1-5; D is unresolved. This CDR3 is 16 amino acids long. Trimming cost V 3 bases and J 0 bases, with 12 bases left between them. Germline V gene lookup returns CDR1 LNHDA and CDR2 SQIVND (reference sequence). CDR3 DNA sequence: TGTGCCAGTAGTATCTGGCACCCAAATAGCAATCAGCCCCAGCATTTT. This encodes CASSIWHPNSNQPQHF.

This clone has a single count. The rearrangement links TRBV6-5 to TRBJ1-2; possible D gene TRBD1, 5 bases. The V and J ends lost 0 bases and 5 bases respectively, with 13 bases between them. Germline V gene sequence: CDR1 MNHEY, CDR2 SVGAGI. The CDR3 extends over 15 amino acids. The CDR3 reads CASSYSEGDLYGYTF. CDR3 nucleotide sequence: TGTGCCAGCAGTTACTCGGAAGGGGATTTATATGGCTACACCTTC.

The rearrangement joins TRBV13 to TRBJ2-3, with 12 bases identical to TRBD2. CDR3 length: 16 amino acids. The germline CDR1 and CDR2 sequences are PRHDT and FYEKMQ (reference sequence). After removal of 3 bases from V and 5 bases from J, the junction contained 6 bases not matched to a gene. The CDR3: CASSFWTSGEKDTQYF. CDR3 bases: TGTGCCAGCAGCTTCTGGACTAGCGGGGAAAAAGATACGCAGTATTTT.

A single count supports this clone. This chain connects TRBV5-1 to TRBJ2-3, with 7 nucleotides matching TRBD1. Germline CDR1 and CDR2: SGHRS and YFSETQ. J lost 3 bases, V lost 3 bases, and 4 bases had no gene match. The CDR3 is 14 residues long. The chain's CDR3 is CASSSGQLTDTQYF. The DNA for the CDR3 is TGCGCCAGCAGCTCGGGACAGTTAACAGATACGCAGTATTTT. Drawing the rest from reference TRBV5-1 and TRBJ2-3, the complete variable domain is KAGVTQTPRYLIKTRGQQVTLSCSPISGHRSVSWYQQTPGQGLQFLFEYFSETQRNKGNFPGRFSGRQFSNSRSEMNVSTLELGDSALYLCASSSGQLTDTQYFGPGTRLTVL.

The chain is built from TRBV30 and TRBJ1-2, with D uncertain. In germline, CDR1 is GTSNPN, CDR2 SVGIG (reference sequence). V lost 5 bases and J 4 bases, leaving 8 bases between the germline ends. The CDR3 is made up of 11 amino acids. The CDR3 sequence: CAWDGAYGYTF. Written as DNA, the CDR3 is TGTGCCTGGGACGGTGCCTATGGCTACACCTTC. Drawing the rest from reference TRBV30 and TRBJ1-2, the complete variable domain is SQTIHQWPATLVQPVGSPLSLECTVEGTSNPNLYWYRQAAGRGLQLLFYSVGIGQISSEVPQNLSASRPQDRQFILSSKKLLLSDSGFYLCAWDGAYGYTFGSGTRLTVV.

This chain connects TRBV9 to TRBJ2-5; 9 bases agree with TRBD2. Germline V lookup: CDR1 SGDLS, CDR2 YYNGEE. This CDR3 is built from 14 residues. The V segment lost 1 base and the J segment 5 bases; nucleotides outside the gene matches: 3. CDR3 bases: TGTGCCAGCAGCGTATCTAGCGGGGTTGAGACCCAGTACTTC. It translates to CASSVSSGVETQYF.

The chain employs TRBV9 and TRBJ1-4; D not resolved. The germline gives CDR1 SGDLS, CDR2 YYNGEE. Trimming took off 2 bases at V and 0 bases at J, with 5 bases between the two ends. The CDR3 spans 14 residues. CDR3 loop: CASSVGATNEKLFF. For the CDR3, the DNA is TGTGCCAGCAGCGTGGGAGCAACTAATGAAAAACTGTTTTTT.

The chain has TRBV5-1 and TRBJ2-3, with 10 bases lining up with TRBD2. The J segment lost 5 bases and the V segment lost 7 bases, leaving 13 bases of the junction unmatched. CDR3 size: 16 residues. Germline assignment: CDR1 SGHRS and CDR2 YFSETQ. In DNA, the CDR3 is TGCGCCAGCTCCGAAGCAAGCGGGGGGGCCGGAGATACGCAGTATTTT. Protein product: CASSEASGGAGDTQYF.

The CDR3 loop is CASSLDGALEPQHF. The CDR3 coding sequence is TGTGCCAGCAGCTTAGATGGGGCCCTTGAGCCCCAGCATTTT. The V and J genes are TRBV11-2 and TRBJ1-5, with D perhaps TRBD1 (5 bases). The CDR3 covers 14 residues. V dropped 0 bases and J dropped 8 bases, with 11 bases sitting between them. CDR1 is SGHAT and CDR2 is FQNNGV in the germline V gene.

CDR3 in amino acids: CASSLSGEKLFF. The CDR3 DNA sequence: TGTGCCAGCAGCTTGTCAGGTGAAAAACTGTTTTTT. The genes are TRBV5-4 and TRBJ1-4, with no clear D. Germline assignment: CDR1 SGHNT and CDR2 YYREEE (reference sequence). V shed 1 base and J shed 7 bases, with 5 bases lying between them. The CDR3 has 12 amino acids.

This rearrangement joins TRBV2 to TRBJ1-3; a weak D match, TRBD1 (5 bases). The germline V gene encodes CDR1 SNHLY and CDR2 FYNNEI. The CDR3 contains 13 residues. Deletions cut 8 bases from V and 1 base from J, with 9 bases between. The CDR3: CASQDSSGNTIYF. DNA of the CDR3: TGTGCCAGCCAAGACAGTTCTGGAAACACCATATATTTT.

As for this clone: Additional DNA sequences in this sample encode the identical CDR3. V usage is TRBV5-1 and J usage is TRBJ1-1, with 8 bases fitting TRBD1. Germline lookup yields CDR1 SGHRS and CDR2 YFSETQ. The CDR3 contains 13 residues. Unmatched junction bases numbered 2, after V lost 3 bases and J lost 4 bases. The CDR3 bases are TGCGCCAGCAGCTCAGGGGGCCGCACTGAAGCTTTCTTT. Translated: CASSSGGRTEAFF.

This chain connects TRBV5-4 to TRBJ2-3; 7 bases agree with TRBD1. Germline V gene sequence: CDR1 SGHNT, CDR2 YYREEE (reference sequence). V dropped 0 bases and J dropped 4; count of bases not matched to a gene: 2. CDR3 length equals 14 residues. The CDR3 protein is CASSLGQGADTQYF. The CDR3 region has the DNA TGTGCCAGCAGCTTGGGGCAGGGGGCAGATACGCAGTATTTT.

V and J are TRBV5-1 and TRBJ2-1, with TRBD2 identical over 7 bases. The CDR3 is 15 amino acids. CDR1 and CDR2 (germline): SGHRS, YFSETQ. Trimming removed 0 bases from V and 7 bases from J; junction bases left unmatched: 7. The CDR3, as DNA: TGCGCCAGCAGCTTGGCCATCGGGGGGTTAAATGAGCAGTTCTTC. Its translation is CASSLAIGGLNEQFF.

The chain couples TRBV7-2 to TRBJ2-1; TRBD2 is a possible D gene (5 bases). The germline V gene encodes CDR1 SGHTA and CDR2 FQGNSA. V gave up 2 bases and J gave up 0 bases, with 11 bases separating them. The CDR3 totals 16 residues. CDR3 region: CASSLSDSGSYNEQFF. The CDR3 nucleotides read TGTGCCAGCAGCTTATCGGACTCAGGCTCCTACAATGAGCAGTTCTTC.

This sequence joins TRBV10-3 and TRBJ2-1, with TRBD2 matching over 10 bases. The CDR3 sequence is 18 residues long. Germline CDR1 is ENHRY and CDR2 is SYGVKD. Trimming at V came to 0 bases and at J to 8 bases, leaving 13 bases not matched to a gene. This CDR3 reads CAISESGYVAGGEDEQFF. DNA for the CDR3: TGTGCCATCAGTGAGTCGGGTTATGTAGCGGGGGGAGAAGATGAGCAGTTCTTC.

The DNA for the CDR3 is TGTGCCAGCAGTGTGGACAGGGGAGGATCACCCCTCCACTTT. Protein: CASSVDRGGSPLHF. V gene TRBV27 combines with J gene TRBJ1-6, with 9 nucleotides matching TRBD1. This CDR3 is built from 14 residues. CDR1 and CDR2 from the germline V gene are MNHEY and SMNVEV (reference sequence). Trimming cost V 5 bases and J 10 bases; bases outside gene matches: 6.

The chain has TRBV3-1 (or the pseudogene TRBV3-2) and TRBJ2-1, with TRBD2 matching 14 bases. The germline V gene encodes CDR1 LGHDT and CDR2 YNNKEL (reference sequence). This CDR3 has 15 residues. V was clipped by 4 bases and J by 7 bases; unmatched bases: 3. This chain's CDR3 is CASSLRTSGGNEQFF. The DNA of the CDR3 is TGTGCCAGCAGCCTTCGGACTAGCGGGGGGAATGAGCAGTTCTTC.

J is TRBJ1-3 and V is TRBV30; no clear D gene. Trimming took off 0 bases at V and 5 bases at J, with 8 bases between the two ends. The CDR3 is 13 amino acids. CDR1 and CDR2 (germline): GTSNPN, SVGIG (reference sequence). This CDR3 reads CAWSVLMRNTIYF. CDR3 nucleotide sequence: TGTGCCTGGAGTGTACTTATGAGAAACACCATATATTTT. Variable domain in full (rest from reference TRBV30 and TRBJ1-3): SQTIHQWPATLVQPVGSPLSLECTVEGTSNPNLYWYRQAAGRGLQLLFYSVGIGQISSEVPQNLSASRPQDRQFILSSKKLLLSDSGFYLCAWSVLMRNTIYFGEGSWLTVV.

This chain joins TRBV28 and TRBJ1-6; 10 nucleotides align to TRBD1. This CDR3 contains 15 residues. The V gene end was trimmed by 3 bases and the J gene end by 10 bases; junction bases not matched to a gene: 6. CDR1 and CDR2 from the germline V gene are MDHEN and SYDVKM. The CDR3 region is CASSLGQGLFSPLHF. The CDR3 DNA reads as TGTGCCAGCAGTTTGGGACAGGGGTTGTTCTCACCCCTCCACTTT.

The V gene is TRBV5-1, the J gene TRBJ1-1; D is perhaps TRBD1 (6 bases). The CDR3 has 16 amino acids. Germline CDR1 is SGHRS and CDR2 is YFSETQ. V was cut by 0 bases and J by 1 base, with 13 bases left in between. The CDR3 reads CASSLAGGGRNTEAFF. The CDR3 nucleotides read TGCGCCAGCAGCTTGGCCGGCGGGGGCAGGAACACTGAAGCTTTCTTT. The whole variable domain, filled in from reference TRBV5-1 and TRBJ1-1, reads KAGVTQTPRYLIKTRGQQVTLSCSPISGHRSVSWYQQTPGQGLQFLFEYFSETQRNKGNFPGRFSGRQFSNSRSEMNVSTLELGDSALYLCASSLAGGGRNTEAFFGQGTRLTVV.

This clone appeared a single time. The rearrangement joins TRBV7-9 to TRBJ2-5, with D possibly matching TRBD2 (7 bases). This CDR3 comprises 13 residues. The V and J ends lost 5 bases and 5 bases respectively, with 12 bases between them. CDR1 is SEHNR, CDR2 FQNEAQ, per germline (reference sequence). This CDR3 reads CASSPKGGETQYF. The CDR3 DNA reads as TGTGCCAGCAGCCCAAAGGGGGGGGAGACCCAGTACTTC.